Shown below are 7 T cell receptor beta chains from a single sample sequenced in a study of blood T cell repertoires in COVID-19. The assay was immunoSEQ multiplex PCR, and TCRdb's table has in-frame clones only and misses some. The sample contains a few hundred thousand clones, approximately 87% of which appear only once. Source material: PBMCs or T cells enriched from blood (not recorded which). These receptors all come from a man between 35 and 55 years old in a cohort exposed to, infected with or recovered from COVID-19 (not recorded which).

The chain employs TRBV28 and TRBJ1-2; D is undetermined. CDR1 and CDR2 (germline): MDHEN, SYDVKM. Trimming pared 5 bases from V and 4 bases from J, leaving 5 bases between. The CDR3 contains 11 residues. The CDR3 DNA reads TGTGCCAGCAGTGCCAGCTATGGCTACACCTTC. Its translation: CASSASYGYTF.

This chain joins TRBV18 and TRBJ2-5; possibly TRBD2 for D (5 bases). V shed 2 bases and J shed 2 bases, with 9 bases lying between them. The CDR3 is 14 residues long. Germline lookup yields CDR1 KGHSH and CDR2 LQKENI. Here the CDR3 DNA reads TGTGCCAGCTCACCATTTTCGGGACAAGAGACCCAGTACTTC. Its protein product is CASSPFSGQETQYF.

This chain uses TRBV7-8 with TRBJ2-5; 12 nucleotides align to TRBD1. The V gene's germline CDR1 is SGHVS and CDR2 FQNEAQ. The CDR3 is 16 residues long. Germline trimming cut 2 bases from V and 5 bases from J; bases unmatched to any gene: 6. Here the CDR3 DNA reads TGTGCCAGCAGCTTAAGGGGACAGGGGGCCTGGGAGACCCAGTACTTC. This sequence encodes CASSLRGQGAWETQYF.

This chain connects TRBV15 to TRBJ2-7; 9 bases line up with TRBD1. The CDR3 runs to 14 residues. Germline V lookup: CDR1 LNHNV, CDR2 YYDKDF (reference sequence). V lost 0 bases to trimming and J lost 6 bases; unmatched junction nucleotides: 3. CDR3 nucleotides: TGTGCCACCAGCAGAGATCGGACAGGGGCCGAGCAGTACTTC. It is translated as CATSRDRTGAEQYF.

V gene TRBV7-4 combines with J gene TRBJ2-7, with 13 bases that match TRBD2. This CDR3 has 18 amino acids. The V segment lost 1 base and the J segment 3 bases; nucleotides outside the gene matches: 9. Germline CDR1 SGHVT, CDR2 SQSDAQ. The CDR3 region has the DNA TGTGCCAGCAGCTTAGTCGGACTAGCGGGAGTTCCTTACTACGAGCAGTACTTC. This codes for CASSLVGLAGVPYYEQYF.

The chain links TRBV5-1 to TRBJ2-1, with TRBD2 matching 12 bases. This CDR3 is built from 17 residues. Germline CDR1 is SGHRS and CDR2 is YFSETQ. With V trimmed by 1 base and J by 8 bases, 10 bases remained unmatched. CDR3 coding DNA: TGCGCCAGCAGCTTGAGGGCCGCGACTAGCGGGAGCCATGAGCAGTTCTTC. It translates to CASSLRAATSGSHEQFF.

The rearrangement joins TRBV29-1 to TRBJ1-2; the match to TRBD1 covers 10 bases. V lost 7 bases to trimming and J lost 0 bases; unmatched junction nucleotides: 5. CDR3 length: 14 amino acids. CDR1 is SQVTM, CDR2 ANQGSEA, per germline. This CDR3 is CSARTGGANYGYTF. The DNA of the CDR3 is TGCAGCGCGAGGACAGGGGGGGCTAACTATGGCTACACCTTC.